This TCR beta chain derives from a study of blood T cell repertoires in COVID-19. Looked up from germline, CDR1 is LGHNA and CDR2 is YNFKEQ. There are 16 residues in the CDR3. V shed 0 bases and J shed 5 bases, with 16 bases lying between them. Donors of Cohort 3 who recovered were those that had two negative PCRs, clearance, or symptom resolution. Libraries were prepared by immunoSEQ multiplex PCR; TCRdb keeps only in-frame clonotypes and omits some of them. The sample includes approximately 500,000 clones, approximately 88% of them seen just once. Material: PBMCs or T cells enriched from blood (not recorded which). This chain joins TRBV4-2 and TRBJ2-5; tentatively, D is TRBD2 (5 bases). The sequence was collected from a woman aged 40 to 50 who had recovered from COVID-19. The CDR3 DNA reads TGTGCCAGCAGCCAAGAGTCGTCAGCGGCTGGGGAGACCCAGTACTTC. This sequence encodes CASSQESSAAGETQYF.